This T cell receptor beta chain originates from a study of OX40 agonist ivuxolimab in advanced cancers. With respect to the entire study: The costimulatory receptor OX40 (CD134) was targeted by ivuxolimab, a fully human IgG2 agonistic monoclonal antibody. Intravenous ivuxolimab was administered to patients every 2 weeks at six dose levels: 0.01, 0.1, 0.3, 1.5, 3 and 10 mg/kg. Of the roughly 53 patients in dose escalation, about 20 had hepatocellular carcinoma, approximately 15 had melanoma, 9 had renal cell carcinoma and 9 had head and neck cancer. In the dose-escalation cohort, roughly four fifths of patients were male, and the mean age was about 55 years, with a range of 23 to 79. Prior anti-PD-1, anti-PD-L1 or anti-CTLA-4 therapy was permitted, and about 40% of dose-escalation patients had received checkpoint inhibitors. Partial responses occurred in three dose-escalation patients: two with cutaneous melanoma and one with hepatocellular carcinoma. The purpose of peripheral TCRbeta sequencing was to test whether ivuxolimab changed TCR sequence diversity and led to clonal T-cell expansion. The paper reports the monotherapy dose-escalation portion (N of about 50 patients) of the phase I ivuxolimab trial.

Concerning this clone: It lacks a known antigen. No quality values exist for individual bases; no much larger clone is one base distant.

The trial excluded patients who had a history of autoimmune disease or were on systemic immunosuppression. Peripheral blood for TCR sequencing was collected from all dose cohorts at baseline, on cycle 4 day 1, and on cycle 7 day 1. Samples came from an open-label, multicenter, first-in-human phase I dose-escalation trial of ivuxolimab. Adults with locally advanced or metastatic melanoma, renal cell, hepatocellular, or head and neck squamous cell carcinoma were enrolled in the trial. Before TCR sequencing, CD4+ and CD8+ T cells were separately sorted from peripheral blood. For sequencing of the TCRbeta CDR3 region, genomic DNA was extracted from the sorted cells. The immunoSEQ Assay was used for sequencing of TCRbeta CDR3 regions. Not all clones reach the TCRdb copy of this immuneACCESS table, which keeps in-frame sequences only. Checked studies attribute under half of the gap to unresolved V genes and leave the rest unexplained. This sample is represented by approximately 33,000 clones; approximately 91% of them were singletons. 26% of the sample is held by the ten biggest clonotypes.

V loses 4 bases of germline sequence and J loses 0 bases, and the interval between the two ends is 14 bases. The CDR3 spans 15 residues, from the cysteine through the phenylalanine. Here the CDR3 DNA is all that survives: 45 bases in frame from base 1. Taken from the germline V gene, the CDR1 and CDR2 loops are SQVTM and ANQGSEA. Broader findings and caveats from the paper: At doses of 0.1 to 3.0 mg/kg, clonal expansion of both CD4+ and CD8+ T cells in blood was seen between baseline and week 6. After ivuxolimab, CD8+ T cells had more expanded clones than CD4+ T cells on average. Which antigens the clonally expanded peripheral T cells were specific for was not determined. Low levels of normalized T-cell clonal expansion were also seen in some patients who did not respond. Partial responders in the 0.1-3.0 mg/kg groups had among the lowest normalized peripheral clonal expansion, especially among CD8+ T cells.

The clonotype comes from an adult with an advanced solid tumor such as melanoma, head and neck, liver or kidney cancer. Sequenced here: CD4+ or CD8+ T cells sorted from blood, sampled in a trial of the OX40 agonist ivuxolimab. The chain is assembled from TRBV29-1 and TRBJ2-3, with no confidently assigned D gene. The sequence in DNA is TGCAGCGTTGCGTCCACAGAGCTAAGCACAGATACGCAGTATTTT. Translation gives CSVASTELSTDTQYF.